Presented here are 15 T cell receptor beta chains from one specimen sequenced in a study of blood T cell repertoires in COVID-19 (dated by TCRdb to the early 2020s). To prepare the library, the immunoSEQ multiplex PCR assay was applied. TCRdb took this table from immuneACCESS and kept in-frame rearrangements with V and J called. Such tables lack part of the clones; where checked against another copy, unresolved V genes explain under half of the gap, and the rest is unexplained. The sample table records 250,000 or so clones; roughly 89% of these occur just once. The top ten clonotypes cover approximately 5% of the sample. Sequencing input: peripheral blood. The receptors come from a woman aged 40 to 49 who had recovered from COVID-19.

Only one count was recorded for this clone. The J gene is TRBJ2-3, the V gene TRBV7-3; possibly TRBD2 for D (5 bases). CDR1 and CDR2 (germline): SGHTA, FQGTGA. The CDR3 is 15 amino acids. Trimming left V 6 bases short and J 2 bases short, with 15 bases between. CDR3 residues: CASSFLPGNTDTQYF. In DNA form, the CDR3 reads TGTGCCAGCAGTTTTTTGCCGGGGAACACAGATACGCAGTATTTT.

The chain is built from TRBV12-3 or TRBV12-4 and TRBJ1-1; TRBD1 agrees at 8 bases. Trimming at V came to 8 bases and at J to 5 bases, leaving 4 bases not matched to a gene. CDR3 length equals 12 residues. The DNA for the CDR3 is TGTGCCAGCGATAGGACAGGGACTGAAGCTTTCTTT. This codes for CASDRTGTEAFF.

The V gene is TRBV18, the J gene TRBJ2-2, with TRBD1 matching 10 bases. J lost 6 bases, V lost 2 bases, and 12 bases had no gene match. Germline V gives CDR1 KGHSH, CDR2 LQKENI. This CDR3 has 18 residues. As DNA, the CDR3 is TGTGCCAGCTCACCAAGGATGGTGGGACAGGGGCTATCCGGGGAGCTGTTTTTT. Translating it yields CASSPRMVGQGLSGELFF.

In DNA form, the CDR3 reads TGTGCCAGCCTCCCCTCGAACACCGGGGAGCTGTTTTTT. As protein: CASLPSNTGELFF. This chain connects TRBV7-2 to TRBJ2-2; D gene uncertain. The CDR3 runs 13 residues. Per germline, CDR1 SGHTA and CDR2 FQGNSA. V dropped 8 bases and J dropped 0 bases, with 7 bases sitting between them.

In DNA, the CDR3 is TGTGCCCCACGGGGGGACCGCGGCCAAGAGACCCAGTACTTC. Translating gives CAPRGDRGQETQYF. The chain joins TRBV3-1 (or the pseudogene TRBV3-2) to TRBJ2-5, with 7 bases fitting TRBD2. Per the germline V gene, CDR1 is LGHDT and CDR2 is YNNKEL (reference sequence). The CDR3 has 14 residues. The junction had 10 bases not matched to a gene; V was cut back by 11 bases and J by 1 base.

The chain recombines TRBV7-2 with TRBJ2-7; weak D call: TRBD2 (5 bases). Looked up from germline, CDR1 is SGHTA and CDR2 is FQGNSA. This CDR3 region has 14 residues. Trimming removed 0 bases from V and 3 bases from J, with 9 bases in between. The CDR3 coding sequence is TGTGCCAGCAGCTTAGCGGACGGACTCTACGAGCAGTACTTC. Encoded protein: CASSLADGLYEQYF.

The chain uses TRBV19 and TRBJ1-5; D perhaps matches TRBD1 (5 bases). Germline V lookup: CDR1 LNHDA, CDR2 SQIVND (reference sequence). The CDR3 covers 18 residues. The V gene lost 5 bases and the J gene lost 1 base, with 21 bases spanning the gap. The CDR3 region is CASSFRALLGESNQPQHF. The DNA of the CDR3 is TGTGCCAGTAGTTTTAGGGCGTTGTTAGGGGAAAGCAATCAGCCCCAGCATTTT. Full variable domain (outside the CDR3, taken from reference TRBV19 and TRBJ1-5): DGGITQSPKYLFRKEGQNVTLSCEQNLNHDAMYWYRQDPGQGLRLIYYSQIVNDFQKGDIAEGYSVSREKKESFPLTVTSAQKNPTAFYLCASSFRALLGESNQPQHFGDGTRLSIL.

V is TRBV11-3 and J is TRBJ2-3, with 9 bases identical to TRBD2. The CDR3 loop spans 17 amino acids. Germline V gene data show CDR1 as SGHNT and CDR2 as YENEEA. V shed 6 bases, J shed 0 bases, and the junction held 10 bases outside the gene matches. For the CDR3, the DNA is TGTGCCAGCAGGAAAATTTCCCTAGCGGGGAGCACAGATACGCAGTATTTT. Translating gives CASRKISLAGSTDTQYF.

The J gene is TRBJ2-7, the V gene TRBV29-1; D unresolved. The V and J ends lost 8 bases and 1 base respectively, with 15 bases between them. The CDR3 has 13 amino acids. Germline lookup yields CDR1 SQVTM and CDR2 ANQGSEA. CDR3 in amino acids: CSFGSPSSYEQYF. The CDR3 DNA follows: TGCAGCTTTGGTTCACCCAGTTCCTACGAGCAGTACTTC.

V gene TRBV27 combines with J gene TRBJ2-2, with D perhaps TRBD2 (5 bases). Germline V CDR1 and CDR2: MNHEY, SMNVEV (reference sequence). CDR3 length: 15 amino acids. V dropped 0 bases and J dropped 8 bases, with 13 bases sitting between them. CDR3 DNA: TGTGCCAGCAGTTTATCTTGGACTGTCCTTGGGGAGCTGTTTTTT. It yields the protein CASSLSWTVLGELFF.

The V and J genes are TRBV11-2 and TRBJ2-7; perhaps TRBD2 as D (6 bases). The length of the CDR3 is 14 residues. V was trimmed by 1 base and J by 6 bases, leaving 13 bases between them. Germline CDR1 SGHAT, CDR2 FQNNGV. The CDR3 DNA reads TGTGCCAGCAGCTTAGTTCCGGGGGTTGGCGAGCAGTACGTC. Translated, it gives CASSLVPGVGEQYV.

The V call is TRBV19, the J call TRBJ1-5, with 8 bases fitting TRBD1. This CDR3 spans 20 amino acids. V was pared by 4 bases and J by 2 bases, with 19 bases of the junction left unmatched. Germline CDR1 and CDR2: LNHDA and SQIVND (reference sequence). The CDR3 region is CASSTQMTGDSFFGNQPQHF. CDR3 sequence (DNA): TGTGCCAGTAGTACCCAAATGACAGGGGATAGTTTCTTCGGCAATCAGCCCCAGCATTTT.

This chain uses TRBV6-2 or TRBV6-3 with TRBJ1-5; D perhaps matches TRBD1 (5 bases). CDR3 length equals 14 residues. The germline V gene encodes CDR1 MNHEY and CDR2 SVGEGT. Trimming took off 3 bases at V and 2 bases at J, with 8 bases between the two ends. Here the CDR3 DNA reads TGTGCCAGCAGTTATGACAGAGGCAATCAGCCCCAGCATTTT. Its translation is CASSYDRGNQPQHF.

The V and J genes are TRBV27 and TRBJ2-7, with D possibly matching TRBD1 (5 bases). This CDR3 contains 18 residues. V was cut by 6 bases and J by 4 bases, with 28 bases left in between. The germline gives CDR1 MNHEY, CDR2 SMNVEV (reference sequence). CDR3 sequence reads: CASSSRTLGIGEWYEQYF. CDR3 nucleotides: TGTGCCAGCAGCTCTCGGACACTTGGGATAGGGGAATGGTACGAGCAGTACTTC.

In its sample, this clone was seen once. The rearrangement links TRBV24-1 to TRBJ2-3; 8 nucleotides align to TRBD1. Looked up from germline, CDR1 is KGHDR and CDR2 is SFDVKD. The CDR3 has 15 residues. After removal of 7 bases from V and 0 bases from J, the junction contained 5 bases not matched to a gene. The DNA of the CDR3 is TGTGCCACCAGCCAGGGGGCGAGCAGCACAGATACGCAGTATTTT. It encodes CATSQGASSTDTQYF.